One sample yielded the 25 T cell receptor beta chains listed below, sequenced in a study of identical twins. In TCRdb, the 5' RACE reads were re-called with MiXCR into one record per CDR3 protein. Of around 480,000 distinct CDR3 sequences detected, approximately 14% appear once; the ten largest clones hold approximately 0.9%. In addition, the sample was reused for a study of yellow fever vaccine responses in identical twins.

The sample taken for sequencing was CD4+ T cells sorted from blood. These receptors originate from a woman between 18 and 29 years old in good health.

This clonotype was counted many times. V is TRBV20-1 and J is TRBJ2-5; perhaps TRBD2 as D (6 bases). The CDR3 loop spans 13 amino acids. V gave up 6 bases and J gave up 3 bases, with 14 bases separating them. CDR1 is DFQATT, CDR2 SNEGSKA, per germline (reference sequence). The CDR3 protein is CSAKPGLKETQYF. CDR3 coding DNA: TGCAGTGCAAAGCCGGGACTGAAAGAGACCCAGTACTTC.

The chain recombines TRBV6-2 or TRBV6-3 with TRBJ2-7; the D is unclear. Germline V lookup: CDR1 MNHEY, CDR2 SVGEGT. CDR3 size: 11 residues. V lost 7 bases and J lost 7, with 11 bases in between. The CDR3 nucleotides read TGTGCCAGCACCCAAGGAGATGAGCAGTACTTC. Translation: CASTQGDEQYF.

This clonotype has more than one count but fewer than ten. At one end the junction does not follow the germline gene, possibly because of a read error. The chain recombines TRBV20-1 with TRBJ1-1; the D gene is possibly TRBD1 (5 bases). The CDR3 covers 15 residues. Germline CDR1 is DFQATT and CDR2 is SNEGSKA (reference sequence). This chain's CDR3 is CSARESGPGNAEAFF. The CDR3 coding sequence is TGCAGTGCTAGGGAATCAGGGCCGGGGAACGCTGAAGCTTTCTTT.

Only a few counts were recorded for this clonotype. CDR3 nucleotide sequence: TGTGCCAGCAGCTTAAGCGCCCTCGCCGGTGCCGGGGAGCTGTTTTTT. Protein: CASSLSALAGAGELFF. This rearrangement joins TRBV7-3 to TRBJ2-2, with D uncertain. This CDR3 is 16 amino acids long. The germline CDR1 and CDR2 sequences are SGHTA and FQGTGA. The V end was cut by 1 base, the J end by 6 bases, with 15 bases between.

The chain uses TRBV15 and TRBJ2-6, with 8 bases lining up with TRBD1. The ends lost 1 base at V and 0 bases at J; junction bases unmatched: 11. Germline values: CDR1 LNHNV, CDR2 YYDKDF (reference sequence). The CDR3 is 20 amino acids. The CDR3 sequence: CATSRVGIGTGYSGANVLTF. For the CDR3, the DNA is TGTGCCACCAGCAGAGTAGGTATAGGGACAGGATACTCTGGGGCCAACGTCCTGACTTTC.

DNA of the CDR3: TGTGCCATCTTAGCGGGAGGGCCGGGTTACAATGAGCAGTTCTTC. Translated: CAILAGGPGYNEQFF. This rearrangement joins TRBV10-3 to TRBJ2-1, with 11 positions matching TRBD2. CDR3 length: 15 amino acids. V lost 8 bases and J lost 4; bases outside the gene matches: 7. Per the germline V gene, CDR1 is ENHRY and CDR2 is SYGVKD.

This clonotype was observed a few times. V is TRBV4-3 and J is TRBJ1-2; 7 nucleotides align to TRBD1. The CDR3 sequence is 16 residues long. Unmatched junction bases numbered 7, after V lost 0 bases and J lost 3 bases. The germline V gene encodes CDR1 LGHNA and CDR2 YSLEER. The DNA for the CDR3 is TGCGCCAGCAGCCAAGATCTTGAGGGGGCCTACTATGGCTACACCTTC. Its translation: CASSQDLEGAYYGYTF.

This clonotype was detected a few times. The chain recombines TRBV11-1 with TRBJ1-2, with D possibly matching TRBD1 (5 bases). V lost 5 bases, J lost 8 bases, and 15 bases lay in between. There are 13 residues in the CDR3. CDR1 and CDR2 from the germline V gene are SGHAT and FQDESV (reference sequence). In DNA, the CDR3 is TGTGCCAGCAGCCCGGCAGGGCGTTTGGGCTACACCTTC. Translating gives CASSPAGRLGYTF.

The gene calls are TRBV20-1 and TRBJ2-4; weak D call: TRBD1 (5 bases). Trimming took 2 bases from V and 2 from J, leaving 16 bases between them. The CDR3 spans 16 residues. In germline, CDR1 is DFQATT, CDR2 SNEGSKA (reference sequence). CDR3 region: CSARRGAGNSKNIQYF. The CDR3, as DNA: TGCAGTGCTAGAAGGGGCGCAGGGAATTCCAAAAACATTCAGTACTTC.

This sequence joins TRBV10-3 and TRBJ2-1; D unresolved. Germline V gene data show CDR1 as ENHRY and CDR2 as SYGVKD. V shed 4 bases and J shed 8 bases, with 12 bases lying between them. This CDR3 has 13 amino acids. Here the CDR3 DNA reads TGTGCCATCAGTGTCTCTGGTGGCTATGAGCAGTTCTTC. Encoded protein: CAISVSGGYEQFF.

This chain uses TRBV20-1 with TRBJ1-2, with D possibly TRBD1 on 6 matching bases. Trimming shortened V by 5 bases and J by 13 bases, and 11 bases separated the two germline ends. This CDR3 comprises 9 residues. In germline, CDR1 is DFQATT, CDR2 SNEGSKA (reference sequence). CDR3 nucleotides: TGCAGTGCTTACAGGGATGTCACCTTC. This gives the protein CSAYRDVTF.

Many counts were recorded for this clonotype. For the CDR3, the DNA is TGCGCCAGCAGCTTGGCCTTCAGAGGTCCAGGATACGAGCAGTACTTC. It yields the protein CASSLAFRGPGYEQYF. The rearrangement uses TRBV5-1 and TRBJ2-7, with D unresolved. Trimming took off 0 bases at V and 4 bases at J, with 17 bases between the two ends. The germline V gene has CDR1 SGHRS and CDR2 YFSETQ. This CDR3 region has 16 residues.

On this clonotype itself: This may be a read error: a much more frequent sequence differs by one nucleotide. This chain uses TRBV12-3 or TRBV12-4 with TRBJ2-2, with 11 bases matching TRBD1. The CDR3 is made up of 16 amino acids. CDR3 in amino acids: CTSSGQGALVTGELFF. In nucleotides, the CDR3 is TGTACCAGCAGTGGACAGGGGGCTTTGGTCACCGGGGAGCTGTTTTTT.

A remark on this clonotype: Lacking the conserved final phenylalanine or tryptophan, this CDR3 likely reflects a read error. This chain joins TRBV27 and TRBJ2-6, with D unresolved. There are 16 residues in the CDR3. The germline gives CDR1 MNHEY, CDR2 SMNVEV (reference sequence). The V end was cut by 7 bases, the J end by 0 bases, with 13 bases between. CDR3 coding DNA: TGTGCCAGCACCCGCCTTTTGGGCTCTGGGGCCAACGTCCTGACTCTC. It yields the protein CASTRLLGSGANVLTL.

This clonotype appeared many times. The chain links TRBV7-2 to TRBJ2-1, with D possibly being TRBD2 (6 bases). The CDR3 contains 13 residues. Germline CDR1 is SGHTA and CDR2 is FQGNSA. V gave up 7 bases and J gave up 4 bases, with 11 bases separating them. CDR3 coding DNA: TGTGCCAGCATGGCGGGGATGTACAATGAGCAGTTCTTC. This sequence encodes CASMAGMYNEQFF.

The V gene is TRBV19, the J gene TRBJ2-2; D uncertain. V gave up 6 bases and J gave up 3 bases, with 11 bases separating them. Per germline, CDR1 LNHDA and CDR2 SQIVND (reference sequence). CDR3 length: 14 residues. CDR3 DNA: TGTGCCAGTAGGCCCGAGCGAGACACCGGGGAGCTGTTTTTT. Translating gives CASRPERDTGELFF.

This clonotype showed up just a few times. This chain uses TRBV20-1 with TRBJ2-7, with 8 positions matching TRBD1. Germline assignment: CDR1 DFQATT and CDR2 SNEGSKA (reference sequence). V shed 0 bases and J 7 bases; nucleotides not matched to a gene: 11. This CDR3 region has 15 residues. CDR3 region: CSARDIRQGPREQYF. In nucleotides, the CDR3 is TGCAGTGCTAGAGATATAAGACAGGGGCCGAGGGAGCAGTACTTC.

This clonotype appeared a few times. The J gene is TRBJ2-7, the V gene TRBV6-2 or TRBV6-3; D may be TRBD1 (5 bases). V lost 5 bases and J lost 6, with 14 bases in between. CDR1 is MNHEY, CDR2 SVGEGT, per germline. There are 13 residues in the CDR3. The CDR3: CASSDPGRGEQYF. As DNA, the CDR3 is TGTGCCAGCAGTGACCCCGGAAGGGGCGAGCAGTACTTC.

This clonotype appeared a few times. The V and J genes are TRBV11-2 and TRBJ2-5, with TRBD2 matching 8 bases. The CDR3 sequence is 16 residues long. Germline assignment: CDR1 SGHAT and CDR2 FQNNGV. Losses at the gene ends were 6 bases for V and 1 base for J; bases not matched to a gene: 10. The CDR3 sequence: CASRDLRRGAQETQYF. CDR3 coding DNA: TGTGCCAGCAGGGATCTGCGGCGGGGGGCCCAAGAGACCCAGTACTTC.

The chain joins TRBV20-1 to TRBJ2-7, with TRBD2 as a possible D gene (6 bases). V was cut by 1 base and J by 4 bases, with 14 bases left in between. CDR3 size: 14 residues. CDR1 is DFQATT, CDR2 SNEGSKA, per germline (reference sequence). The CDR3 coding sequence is TGCAGTGCTAGAGCTGGGCCTAGCGAGTACGAGCAGTACTTC. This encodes CSARAGPSEYEQYF.

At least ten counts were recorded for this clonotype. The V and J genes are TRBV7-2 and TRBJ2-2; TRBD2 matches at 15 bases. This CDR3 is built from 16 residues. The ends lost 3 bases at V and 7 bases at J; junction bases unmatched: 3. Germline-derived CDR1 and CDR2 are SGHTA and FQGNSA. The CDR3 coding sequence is TGTGCCAGCAGCTTCTGGACTAGCGGGGGGGTCGGGGAGCTGTTTTTT. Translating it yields CASSFWTSGGVGELFF.

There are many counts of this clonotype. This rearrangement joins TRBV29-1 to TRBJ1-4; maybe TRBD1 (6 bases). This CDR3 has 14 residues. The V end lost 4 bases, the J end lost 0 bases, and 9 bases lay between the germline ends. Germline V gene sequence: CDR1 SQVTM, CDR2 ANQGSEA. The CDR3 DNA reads TGCAGCGTTGGCGGACAGACAACTAATGAAAAACTGTTTTTT. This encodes CSVGGQTTNEKLFF.

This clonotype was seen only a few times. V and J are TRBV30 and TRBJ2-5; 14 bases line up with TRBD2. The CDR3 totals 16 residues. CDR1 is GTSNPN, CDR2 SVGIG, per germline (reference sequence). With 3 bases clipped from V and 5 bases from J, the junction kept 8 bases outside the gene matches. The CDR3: CAWSGTSGGPAETQYF. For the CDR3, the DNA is TGTGCCTGGAGCGGGACTAGCGGGGGTCCCGCGGAGACCCAGTACTTC.

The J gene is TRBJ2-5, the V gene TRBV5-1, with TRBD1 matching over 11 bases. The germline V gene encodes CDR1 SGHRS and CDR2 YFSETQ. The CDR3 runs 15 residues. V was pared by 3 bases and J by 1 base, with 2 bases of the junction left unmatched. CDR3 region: CASSSGQGAQETQYF. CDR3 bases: TGCGCCAGCAGCTCCGGACAGGGGGCCCAAGAGACCCAGTACTTC.

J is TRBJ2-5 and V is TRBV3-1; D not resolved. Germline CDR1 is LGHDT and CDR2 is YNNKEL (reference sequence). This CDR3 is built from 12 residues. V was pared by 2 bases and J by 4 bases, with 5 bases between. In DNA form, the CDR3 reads TGTGCCAGCAGCCAATACGTAGAGACCCAGTACTTC. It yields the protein CASSQYVETQYF.